What follows are 30 T cell receptor beta chains derived from one specimen sequenced in a study of T-cell reconstitution after alpha-beta-depleted transplantation in children. TCRbeta library preparation incorporated unique molecular identifiers. TCRdb recomputed calls from the PCR reads with MiXCR, one row per CDR3 protein. The profile shows some 240,000 distinct CDR3 sequences, around 12% of them singletons. The sample in question was PBMCs from the stem cell graft donor, obtained from the stem cell graft. These receptors were obtained from a human donor who donated a stem cell graft to a child with acute lymphoblastic leukemia.

The V gene is TRBV19, the J gene TRBJ2-3, with D perhaps TRBD1 (6 bases). Germline CDR1 LNHDA, CDR2 SQIVND (reference sequence). Trimming took off 3 bases at V and 2 bases at J, with 18 bases between the two ends. The CDR3 extends over 17 amino acids. CDR3 residues: CASSIGGFRGVTDTQYF. In nucleotides, the CDR3 is TGTGCCAGTAGTATTGGTGGGTTCAGGGGAGTCACAGATACGCAGTATTTT.

This clonotype was seen ten or more times. This sequence joins TRBV10-3 and TRBJ1-5, with D hard to call. There are 13 residues in the CDR3. The germline gives CDR1 ENHRY, CDR2 SYGVKD. The V and J ends lost 10 bases and 7 bases respectively, with 17 bases between them. This chain's CDR3 is CASGSGELQPQHF. As DNA, the CDR3 is TGTGCCAGTGGCTCGGGCGAGTTACAGCCCCAGCATTTT.

This clonotype was observed at least ten times. This chain links TRBV9 with TRBJ2-5; 10 positions match TRBD2. The junction had 10 bases not matched to a gene; V was cut back by 3 bases and J by 5 bases. CDR1 is SGDLS and CDR2 is YYNGEE in the germline V gene. This CDR3 comprises 16 residues. The CDR3 protein is CASSGSLAGSPETQYF. CDR3 sequence (DNA): TGTGCCAGCAGCGGATCACTAGCGGGAAGCCCGGAGACCCAGTACTTC.

This clonotype was picked up many times. The rearrangement uses TRBV6-5 and TRBJ1-2; 9 bases map to TRBD1. CDR1 MNHEY and CDR2 SVGAGI come from the germline V gene. This CDR3 is 14 amino acids long. Trimming removed 6 bases from V and 6 bases from J; junction bases left unmatched: 8. The CDR3 reads CASSPWTGANGYTF. CDR3 DNA sequence: TGTGCCAGCAGCCCCTGGACAGGGGCAAATGGCTACACCTTC.

The rearrangement links TRBV4-3 to TRBJ2-7; D ambiguous. The CDR3 runs to 13 residues. V shed 0 bases and J shed 4 bases, with 7 bases lying between them. Germline CDR1 and CDR2: LGHNA and YSLEER. CDR3 protein: CASSQEISYEQYF. The DNA of the CDR3 is TGCGCCAGCAGCCAAGAGATCAGTTACGAGCAGTACTTC.

This clonotype was counted at least ten times. The chain links TRBV6-2 or TRBV6-3 to TRBJ2-3; D may be TRBD1 or TRBD2 (5 bases each). The ends were cut back, 6 bases at V and 4 bases at J, with 17 bases in the middle. Germline CDR1 and CDR2: MNHEY and SVGEGT. This CDR3 spans 15 amino acids. The CDR3 DNA reads TGTGCCAGCAGCTCTCTGGGCAGGGACCCAGATACGCAGTATTTT. Protein product: CASSSLGRDPDTQYF.

There are many counts of this clonotype. Germline is not matched at one junction end, which may reflect a read error. The gene calls are TRBV7-8 and TRBJ2-7; D is possibly TRBD2 (5 bases). Germline V gives CDR1 SGHVS, CDR2 FQNEAQ. The CDR3 is 12 amino acids. CDR3 in DNA: TGTGCCAGCAGCACCAATCCGGGGAGTTTGGACTTC. Translating gives CASSTNPGSLDF.

The chain joins TRBV7-2 to TRBJ1-2; 9 bases are shared with TRBD1. V lost 4 bases and J lost 7; bases outside the gene matches: 7. Germline V lookup: CDR1 SGHTA, CDR2 FQGNSA. The CDR3 consists of 14 residues. The CDR3 DNA reads as TGTGCCAGCAGCTCGAAAGGACAGGGGTTTGGCTACACCTTC. Translating gives CASSSKGQGFGYTF.

This clonotype has a count of ten or more. The chain recombines TRBV15 with TRBJ2-1; D not resolved. Germline CDR1 is LNHNV and CDR2 is YYDKDF (reference sequence). V was cut by 0 bases and J by 7 bases, with 13 bases left in between. The CDR3 sequence is 15 residues long. The CDR3: CATSRDKLQENEQFF. The CDR3 nucleotides read TGTGCCACCAGCAGAGATAAGTTGCAGGAAAATGAGCAGTTCTTC.

In this sample, this clonotype turned up many times. The CDR3 DNA is TGTGCCAGCAGTTTACGGTGGGGCGGGTACAATGAGCAGTTCTTC. Amino acid sequence: CASSLRWGGYNEQFF. The chain links TRBV27 to TRBJ2-1; the D call may be TRBD1 or TRBD2 (5 bases each). Trimming removed 2 bases from V and 4 bases from J, with 12 bases in between. The CDR3 spans 15 residues. CDR1 and CDR2 from the germline V gene are MNHEY and SMNVEV (reference sequence).

The chain joins TRBV5-1 to TRBJ2-2, with 7 positions matching TRBD2. Germline assignment: CDR1 SGHRS and CDR2 YFSETQ. This CDR3 region has 20 residues. Trimming cost V 0 bases and J 0 bases; bases outside gene matches: 14. DNA for the CDR3: TGCGCCAGCAGCTTGGCTCTGGGAGGGCCTCGGCGGTCGAACACCGGGGAGCTGTTTTTT. Protein sequence: CASSLALGGPRRSNTGELFF.

This clonotype was picked up many times. V is TRBV6-5 and J is TRBJ1-5; D remains ambiguous. Germline V gene data show CDR1 as MNHEY and CDR2 as SVGAGI. V was cut by 7 bases and J by 3 bases, with 13 bases left in between. The length of the CDR3 is 14 residues. Here the CDR3 reads CASTPGEINQPQHF. CDR3 nucleotide sequence: TGTGCCAGCACACCGGGAGAAATCAATCAGCCCCAGCATTTT.

This clonotype was observed at least ten times. The chain employs TRBV7-9 and TRBJ2-7; 10 bases match TRBD2. The CDR3 runs to 16 residues. Germline assignment: CDR1 SEHNR and CDR2 FQNEAQ (reference sequence). After removal of 5 bases from V and 5 bases from J, the junction contained 12 bases not matched to a gene. CDR3 residues: CASSPRPLAGVNEQYF. CDR3 coding DNA: TGTGCCAGCAGCCCACGCCCCCTAGCGGGAGTGAACGAGCAGTACTTC.

The sample holds many counts of this clonotype. The rearrangement links TRBV6-5 to TRBJ1-2, with 7 bases aligning to TRBD1. The CDR3 sequence is 14 residues long. V trimming: 2 bases; J trimming: 2 bases; junction bases outside the gene matches: 2. Germline assignment: CDR1 MNHEY and CDR2 SVGAGI. The CDR3 DNA is TGTGCCAGCAGTTACGACAGGGCCAACTATGGCTACACCTTC. It is translated as CASSYDRANYGYTF.

The table lists this clonotype with many counts. The rearrangement uses TRBV20-1 and TRBJ2-2; 8 bases fit TRBD2. CDR3 length: 14 residues. Losses at the gene ends were 3 bases for V and 5 bases for J; bases not matched to a gene: 5. Germline CDR1 reads DFQATT; CDR2 reads SNEGSKA (reference sequence). The DNA for the CDR3 is TGCAGTGCTAGGCAAGGCGGGGGGACCGGGGAGCTGTTTTTT. Its protein product is CSARQGGGTGELFF.

There are many counts of this clonotype. V and J are TRBV10-3 and TRBJ2-7, with 10 bases that match TRBD1. V dropped 7 bases and J dropped 3; count of bases not matched to a gene: 3. This CDR3 region has 13 residues. Looked up from germline, CDR1 is ENHRY and CDR2 is SYGVKD. CDR3 in amino acids: CAIMTGGGYEQYF. CDR3 nucleotides: TGTGCCATCATGACAGGGGGCGGCTACGAGCAGTACTTC.

There are many counts of this clonotype. The chain recombines TRBV3-1 with TRBJ2-2; no reliable D call. Trimming left V 5 bases short and J 7 bases short, with 11 bases between. This CDR3 region has 13 residues. Per germline, CDR1 LGHDT and CDR2 YNNKEL (reference sequence). CDR3 nucleotides: TGTGCCAGCAGCTACCGGTCCTACGGGGAGCTGTTTTTT. Translating gives CASSYRSYGELFF. Supplemented by reference TRBV3-1 and TRBJ2-2, the full variable domain reads DTAVSQTPKYLVTQMGNDKSIKCEQNLGHDTMYWYKQDSKKFLKIMFSYNNKELIINETVPNRFSPKSPDKAHLNLHINSLELGDSAVYFCASSYRSYGELFFGEGSRLTVL.

This clonotype showed up many times. V gene TRBV5-5 combines with J gene TRBJ2-7, with D possibly being TRBD1 (6 bases). Germline CDR1 and CDR2: SGHKS and YYEKEE (reference sequence). The V gene lost 3 bases and the J gene lost 4 bases, with 17 bases spanning the gap. The CDR3 consists of 15 residues. CDR3 in amino acids: CASSSRGQGLYEQYF. In DNA form, the CDR3 reads TGTGCCAGCAGCTCCCGCGGCCAGGGGCTGTACGAGCAGTACTTC.

This clonotype occurred many times. This sequence joins TRBV12-3 or TRBV12-4 and TRBJ1-1; D is uncertain. V gave up 1 base and J gave up 4 bases, with 10 bases separating them. The CDR3 covers 14 residues. CDR3 in amino acids: CASSLGRLGTEAFF. The CDR3 DNA reads TGTGCCAGCAGTTTAGGGAGACTTGGCACTGAAGCTTTCTTT.

Many counts were recorded for this clonotype. This chain links TRBV29-1 with TRBJ1-4, with D maybe TRBD1 (5 bases). The CDR3 runs to 15 residues. V shed 4 bases and J shed 7 bases, with 19 bases lying between them. Germline CDR1 and CDR2: SQVTM and ANQGSEA. Written as DNA, the CDR3 is TGCAGCGTTGCTTCGAGGGGCAGGGAGTCTGAAAAACTGTTTTTT. The encoded protein is CSVASRGRESEKLFF. Supplemented by reference TRBV29-1 and TRBJ1-4, the full variable domain reads SAVISQKPSRDICQRGTSLTIQCQVDSQVTMMFWYRQQPGQSLTLIATANQGSEATYESGFVIDKFPISRPNLTFSTLTVSNMSPEDSSIYLCSVASRGRESEKLFFGSGTQLSVL.

This clonotype has ten or more counts. This sequence joins TRBV19 and TRBJ1-1; 7 nucleotides align to TRBD1. The CDR3 sequence is 14 residues long. Germline values: CDR1 LNHDA, CDR2 SQIVND (reference sequence). V lost 3 bases to trimming and J lost 5 bases; unmatched junction nucleotides: 6. CDR3 sequence: CASSIGQEGTEAFF. CDR3 in DNA: TGTGCCAGTAGTATCGGACAGGAGGGAACTGAAGCTTTCTTT.

This clonotype was recorded many times. The chain carries TRBV12-3 or TRBV12-4 and TRBJ1-5; 9 positions agree with TRBD1. CDR3 length: 17 residues. V shed 4 bases and J 1 base; nucleotides not matched to a gene: 8. CDR3 loop: CASSSGTGRRSNQPQHF. CDR3 bases: TGTGCCAGCAGTTCCGGGACAGGGAGAAGAAGCAATCAGCCCCAGCATTTT.

In this sample, this clonotype turned up many times. This chain uses TRBV28 with TRBJ2-7; a weak D match, TRBD2 (6 bases). Trimming took off 8 bases at V and 3 bases at J, with 14 bases between the two ends. The CDR3 extends over 13 amino acids. Germline CDR1 and CDR2: MDHEN and SYDVKM. The CDR3 here is CASGEVLNYEQYF. The DNA for the CDR3 is TGTGCCAGCGGGGAGGTATTGAACTACGAGCAGTACTTC.

This clonotype was picked up many times. The J gene is TRBJ1-1, the V gene TRBV20-1; maybe TRBD1 (5 bases). Germline-derived CDR1 and CDR2 are DFQATT and SNEGSKA (reference sequence). The CDR3 has 16 amino acids. Trimming cost V 1 base and J 6 bases, with 21 bases left between them. The DNA for the CDR3 is TGCAGTGCTAGAGGTCACAGGAAAAAGGGGATCGCTGAAGCTTTCTTT. Translated: CSARGHRKKGIAEAFF.

A few counts support this clonotype. CDR3 amino acids: CASSSLQLTRELFF. For the CDR3, the DNA is TGTGCCAGCAGCTCCCTACAGCTTACCCGGGAGCTGTTTTTT. The chain recombines TRBV7-2 with TRBJ2-2; D is undetermined. Looked up from germline, CDR1 is SGHTA and CDR2 is FQGNSA. This CDR3 comprises 14 residues. Deletions cut 4 bases from V and 9 bases from J, with 15 bases between.

The V gene is TRBV29-1, the J gene TRBJ2-7, with D perhaps TRBD1 or TRBD2 (5 bases each). The germline V and J ends were trimmed by 4 bases and 9 bases, with 13 bases remaining between them. This CDR3 has 11 amino acids. Per germline, CDR1 SQVTM and CDR2 ANQGSEA. The CDR3 sequence: CSVGVMGVQYF. CDR3 in DNA: TGCAGCGTTGGAGTTATGGGGGTGCAGTACTTC.

This clonotype was detected many times. CDR3 in amino acids: CASSLRTSGSDTQYF. Here the CDR3 DNA reads TGTGCCAGCAGCTTAAGGACTAGCGGGTCAGATACGCAGTATTTT. This rearrangement joins TRBV7-2 to TRBJ2-3; 11 positions agree with TRBD2. CDR3 length equals 15 residues. The germline CDR1 and CDR2 sequences are SGHTA and FQGNSA. V shed 2 bases, J shed 4 bases, and the junction held 2 bases outside the gene matches.

This clonotype showed up many times. The chain is built from TRBV3-1 and TRBJ1-1; 9 bases align to TRBD1. Germline CDR1 and CDR2: LGHDT and YNNKEL (reference sequence). The V and J ends lost 4 bases and 2 bases, in that order; junction bases with no gene match: 8. The CDR3 loop spans 16 amino acids. In DNA form, the CDR3 reads TGTGCCAGCAGCCCCTTGACAGGGGGGGGTAACACTGAAGCTTTCTTT. Amino acids: CASSPLTGGGNTEAFF.

This clonotype has a count of ten or more. The chain joins TRBV20-1 to TRBJ1-4; 9 bases map to TRBD1. Germline loops: CDR1 DFQATT, CDR2 SNEGSKA (reference sequence). The V gene end was trimmed by 6 bases and the J gene end by 8 bases; junction bases not matched to a gene: 10. The CDR3 has 14 amino acids. This CDR3 is CSASATGGGEKLFF. CDR3 DNA sequence: TGCAGTGCGAGTGCTACAGGGGGCGGGGAAAAACTGTTTTTT.

This clonotype was counted ten times or more. This chain links TRBV29-1 with TRBJ2-1, with TRBD1 matching 11 bases. Trimming took 6 bases from V and 0 from J; bases not matched to a gene: 10. This CDR3 is 17 amino acids long. Germline V gene sequence: CDR1 SQVTM, CDR2 ANQGSEA. CDR3 residues: CSVPGQGGRDSYNEQFF. The CDR3 nucleotides read TGCAGCGTCCCGGGACAGGGGGGTCGGGACTCCTACAATGAGCAGTTCTTC.